This T cell receptor beta chain was obtained from a study of T cells in Graves' hyperthyroidism and ophthalmopathy. Among the patients, aged 18 to 65, hyperthyroidism was newly diagnosed and had lasted under 2 months. Clinicians diagnosed patients from clinical symptoms, serum thyroxine and TRAb, thyroid ultrasound and orbital computed tomography. There are many counts of this clonotype. As yet, its antigen is unknown. The study, taken as a whole, reports: Ophthalmopathy stood apart from stable hyperthyroidism in a 13 V-J model. Ophthalmopathy, which appeared later, was predicted by the model a median about 5.9 months before onset.

CDR3 size: 15 residues. Trimming cost V 5 bases and J 2 bases, with 15 bases left between them. CDR1 is SGHAT, CDR2 FQNNGV, per germline. Regions amplified from RNA transcripts were the TCR beta CDR3 regions. TCR CDR3 underwent first-round RT-PCR with the HTBI primer set. TCRdb re-analysed the multiplex PCR reads in MiXCR, keeping a single row per CDR3 protein. In the table there are 250,000 or so distinct CDR3 sequences, roughly 15% of which are singletons. The rearrangement joins TRBV11-2 to TRBJ2-5; maybe TRBD1 (5 bases). This receptor was identified in a woman between 50 and 59 years old with Graves' hyperthyroidism that later progressed to Graves' ophthalmopathy. Sequencing was performed on blood. DNA for the CDR3: TGTGCCAGCAGCGAACTTAAGGGGAATCAAGAGACCCAGTACTTC. Translating it yields CASSELKGNQETQYF.